The clone carrying this T cell receptor (beta chain) was counted many times. Indicated time point: newly diagnosed GD, antithyroid drugs for less than 3 months. Isolated PBMC RNA provided the starting material for the TCR library. The CDR3 is made up of 14 amino acids. With 4 bases clipped from V and 1 base from J, the junction kept 3 bases outside the gene matches. Germline CDR1 SQVTM, CDR2 ANQGSEA. The sample comes from a study of regulatory T cells in long-lasting Graves disease. Both iRepertoire HTBI primers and Arm-PCR of CDR3 regions were used to build the TCR beta libraries. One entry per CDR3 protein, called by TCRdb with MiXCR from the multiplex PCR reads. The profile shows 550,000 to 700,000 distinct CDR3 sequences, 15% to 20% of them singletons. This sample was also put to use in a study of T cells in Graves' hyperthyroidism and ophthalmopathy.

Sample: peripheral blood mononuclear cells (PBMCs), taken at new diagnosis, from a patient treated with antithyroid drugs. The clonotype originates from a man aged 18-30 years with Graves disease. The genes are TRBV29-1 and TRBJ1-1; 10 bases line up with TRBD1. CDR3: CSVVGDRGNTEAFF. The CDR3 DNA is TGCAGCGTTGTAGGGGACAGGGGGAACACTGAAGCTTTCTTT.